This TCR beta chain was sequenced for a study of blood T cell repertoires in COVID-19. The junction had 3 bases not matched to a gene; V was cut back by 2 bases and J by 3 bases. The CDR3 length is 14 residues. In germline, CDR1 is MDHEN, CDR2 SYDVKM. In the authors' methods: Nucleated cell number was recorded as an estimate derived from reference gene primer amplification. The table came from immunoSEQ multiplex PCR; TCRdb's copy has only in-frame clones and leaves some out. V and J calls and clone size are copied from that table; D and trimming were computed from the DNA. The data contain under 60,000 clones, less than 95% of them singletons.

This TCR derives from a human donor in a cohort sampled during active COVID-19. The sequenced material came from peripheral blood. J is TRBJ2-7 and V is TRBV28; TRBD2 matches at 8 bases. CDR3 DNA: TGTGCCAGCAGTTTAGCGGGGGGACTCTACGAGCAGTACTTC. Translated, it gives CASSLAGGLYEQYF.